A single sample is the source of the 18 T cell receptor beta chains below, sequenced in a study of T cell changes during pregnancy in multiple sclerosis. Assay used: immunoSEQ multiplex PCR; TCRdb lists only in-frame clones, some missing. Here the sample spans 20,000 to 25,000 clones, about 85% being singletons. The material was CD8+ T cells from peripheral blood mononuclear cells, obtained in the first trimester of pregnancy. The receptors come from a female donor in good health, enrolled as a control in a pregnancy study.

The chain uses TRBV9 and TRBJ1-1; TRBD1 aligns across 7 bases. This CDR3 has 16 residues. Losses at the gene ends were 0 bases for V and 3 bases for J; bases not matched to a gene: 8. Germline V gene data show CDR1 as SGDLS and CDR2 as YYNGEE. CDR3 nucleotide sequence: TGTGCCAGCAGCGTAGTGGGGGGACAGTGGGACACTGAAGCTTTCTTT. It codes for CASSVVGGQWDTEAFF.

The chain has TRBV10-2 and TRBJ2-1; D possibly corresponds to TRBD2 (6 bases). CDR3 length equals 11 residues. CDR1 is WSHSY and CDR2 is SAAADI in the germline V gene. The germline V and J ends were trimmed by 8 bases and 7 bases, with 9 bases remaining between them. DNA for the CDR3: TGCGCCAGCGGGGGAGGAAATGAGCAGTTCTTC. This codes for CASGGGNEQFF.

As concerns this clone: The germline gene is not matched at one end of the junction; a read error may be the cause. The CDR3 reads CASSPGAFF. The CDR3 nucleotides read TGTGCTAGCAGCCCCGGGGCTTTCTTT. V usage is TRBV7-7 and J usage is TRBJ1-1; D is unresolved. CDR3 length: 9 amino acids. The germline V gene encodes CDR1 SSHAT and CDR2 FNYEAQ (reference sequence).

This clone turned up a few times. This chain connects TRBV6-4 to TRBJ1-4; 7 bases fit TRBD1. In germline, CDR1 is MRHNA, CDR2 SNTAGT. Trimming took 5 bases from V and 5 from J; bases not matched to a gene: 11. The CDR3 has 16 residues. The CDR3 loop reads CASSPEAGTANEKLFF. CDR3 sequence (DNA): TGTGCCAGCAGTCCCGAGGCTGGGACAGCAAATGAAAAACTGTTTTTT.

The V call is TRBV29-1, the J call TRBJ1-6, with D possibly TRBD1 on 5 matching bases. CDR1 and CDR2 (germline): SQVTM, ANQGSEA. This CDR3 region has 15 residues. V was shortened by 2 bases and J by 7 bases, with 15 bases between the two germline ends. CDR3 protein: CSVEPTEYTNSPLHF. The DNA of the CDR3 is TGCAGCGTTGAACCGACAGAGTATACCAATTCACCCCTCCACTTT.

J is TRBJ2-1 and V is TRBV5-1, with 11 bases matching TRBD2. V shed 1 base and J 6 bases; nucleotides not matched to a gene: 9. CDR1 and CDR2 (germline): SGHRS, YFSETQ. This CDR3 has 17 residues. Here the CDR3 reads CASSLRLAGGRGNEQFF. CDR3 bases: TGCGCCAGCAGCTTGCGCCTAGCGGGAGGCCGTGGCAATGAGCAGTTCTTC.

The rearrangement links TRBV19 to TRBJ1-1; weak D call: TRBD1 (5 bases). Germline assignment: CDR1 LNHDA and CDR2 SQIVND (reference sequence). The CDR3 totals 13 residues. V lost 3 bases and J 1 base, leaving 6 bases between the germline ends. The CDR3 DNA follows: TGTGCCAGTAGTATGGGGGGGAACACTGAAGCTTTCTTT. Translated: CASSMGGNTEAFF.

The V and J genes are TRBV7-2 and TRBJ2-2; TRBD2 matches at 8 bases. V shed 6 bases, J shed 1 base, and the junction held 4 bases outside the gene matches. The germline V gene encodes CDR1 SGHTA and CDR2 FQGNSA. The CDR3 loop spans 15 amino acids. Here the CDR3 DNA reads TGTGCCAGCAGGGAAACTAGCGGGAACACCGGGGAGCTGTTTTTT. Translating gives CASRETSGNTGELFF.

There are many counts of this clone. The chain links TRBV7-8 to TRBJ2-1; TRBD2 matches at 8 bases. There are 15 residues in the CDR3. The V segment lost 4 bases and the J segment 7 bases; nucleotides outside the gene matches: 9. The V gene's germline CDR1 is SGHVS and CDR2 FQNEAQ. CDR3 region: CASSSRRGGRNEQFF. The CDR3 nucleotides are TGTGCCAGCAGCTCCCGCCGGGGGGGGAGGAATGAGCAGTTCTTC.

This clone was picked up a small number of times. The rearrangement uses TRBV6-1 and TRBJ2-7; no definite D call. V was cut by 4 bases and J by 4 bases, with 11 bases left in between. In germline, CDR1 is MNHNS, CDR2 SASEGT. This CDR3 comprises 13 residues. CDR3 DNA sequence: TGTGCCAGCAGTGTTTATGGCGGATACGAGCAGTACTTC. It translates to CASSVYGGYEQYF.

The chain links TRBV9 to TRBJ1-5, with unresolved D. The V gene's germline CDR1 is SGDLS and CDR2 YYNGEE. V was shortened by 3 bases and J by 7 bases, with 11 bases between the two germline ends. This CDR3 contains 13 residues. CDR3 in amino acids: CASSASRGQPQHF. DNA of the CDR3: TGTGCCAGCAGCGCCTCTCGAGGGCAGCCCCAGCATTTT.

CDR3 region: CASSPDRGEQETQYF. The CDR3 DNA reads TGTGCCAGCAGCCCGGACAGGGGCGAACAAGAGACCCAGTACTTC. The chain carries TRBV13 and TRBJ2-5; TRBD1 matches 9 bases. This CDR3 has 15 amino acids. The V gene end was trimmed by 5 bases and the J gene end by 2 bases; junction bases not matched to a gene: 6. Germline CDR1 and CDR2: PRHDT and FYEKMQ (reference sequence).

The CDR3: CASSLARGAYEQYF. The DNA of the CDR3 is TGTGCCAGCAGCTTGGCCAGGGGGGCCTACGAGCAGTACTTC. The chain joins TRBV5-4 to TRBJ2-7; maybe TRBD1 (7 bases). Germline V gene lookup returns CDR1 SGHNT and CDR2 YYREEE (reference sequence). V dropped 0 bases and J dropped 2 bases, with 9 bases sitting between them. The CDR3 totals 14 residues.

The rearrangement uses TRBV7-6 and TRBJ1-3, with 11 bases that match TRBD1. The CDR3 is 20 amino acids. J was trimmed by 0 bases and V by 5 bases; bases with no gene match: 15. Germline lookup yields CDR1 SGHVS and CDR2 FNYEAQ. The DNA for the CDR3 is TGTGCCAGCAGCCTATCGAAGGACAGGGGGCCCTCCCTCTCTGGAAACACCATATATTTT. It codes for CASSLSKDRGPSLSGNTIYF.

Details on this clone: Because the CDR3 is missing its conserved closing phenylalanine or tryptophan, this is likely a read error. The chain combines TRBV30 with TRBJ2-7; tentative D call: TRBD1 (5 bases). The germline V gene has CDR1 GTSNPN and CDR2 SVGIG (reference sequence). Trimming stripped 0 bases from V and 2 bases from J, with 11 bases between. The CDR3 contains 14 residues. In nucleotides, the CDR3 is TGTGCCTGGAGTGTACTCCAGGGTCCCTACGAGCAGTACCTC. This gives the protein CAWSVLQGPYEQYL.

V gene TRBV7-9 combines with J gene TRBJ2-1; 10 bases map to TRBD2. V lost 5 bases to trimming and J lost 2 bases; unmatched junction nucleotides: 9. The CDR3 runs 17 residues. Germline V gives CDR1 SEHNR, CDR2 FQNEAQ (reference sequence). The CDR3 DNA is TGTGCCAGCAGCCACCAAATTACTAGCGGGGCCTACAATGAGCAGTTCTTC. Encoded protein: CASSHQITSGAYNEQFF.

The rearrangement links TRBV27 to TRBJ1-1; TRBD1 aligns across 9 bases. Germline CDR1 and CDR2: MNHEY and SMNVEV (reference sequence). The junction had 7 bases not matched to a gene; V was cut back by 8 bases and J by 0 bases. The CDR3 contains 15 residues. CDR3 amino acids: CASARGTGLNTEAFF. Written as DNA, the CDR3 is TGTGCCAGCGCCCGAGGGACAGGGCTGAACACTGAAGCTTTCTTT.

The CDR3 protein is CASSLGGRPYNEQFF. The DNA for the CDR3 is TGTGCCAGCAGCTTAGGCGGGAGGCCTTACAATGAGCAGTTCTTC. The chain carries TRBV7-9 and TRBJ2-1; 8 bases fit TRBD2. Trimming at V came to 1 base and at J to 4 bases, leaving 3 bases not matched to a gene. Germline V gives CDR1 SEHNR, CDR2 FQNEAQ (reference sequence). CDR3 size: 15 residues.